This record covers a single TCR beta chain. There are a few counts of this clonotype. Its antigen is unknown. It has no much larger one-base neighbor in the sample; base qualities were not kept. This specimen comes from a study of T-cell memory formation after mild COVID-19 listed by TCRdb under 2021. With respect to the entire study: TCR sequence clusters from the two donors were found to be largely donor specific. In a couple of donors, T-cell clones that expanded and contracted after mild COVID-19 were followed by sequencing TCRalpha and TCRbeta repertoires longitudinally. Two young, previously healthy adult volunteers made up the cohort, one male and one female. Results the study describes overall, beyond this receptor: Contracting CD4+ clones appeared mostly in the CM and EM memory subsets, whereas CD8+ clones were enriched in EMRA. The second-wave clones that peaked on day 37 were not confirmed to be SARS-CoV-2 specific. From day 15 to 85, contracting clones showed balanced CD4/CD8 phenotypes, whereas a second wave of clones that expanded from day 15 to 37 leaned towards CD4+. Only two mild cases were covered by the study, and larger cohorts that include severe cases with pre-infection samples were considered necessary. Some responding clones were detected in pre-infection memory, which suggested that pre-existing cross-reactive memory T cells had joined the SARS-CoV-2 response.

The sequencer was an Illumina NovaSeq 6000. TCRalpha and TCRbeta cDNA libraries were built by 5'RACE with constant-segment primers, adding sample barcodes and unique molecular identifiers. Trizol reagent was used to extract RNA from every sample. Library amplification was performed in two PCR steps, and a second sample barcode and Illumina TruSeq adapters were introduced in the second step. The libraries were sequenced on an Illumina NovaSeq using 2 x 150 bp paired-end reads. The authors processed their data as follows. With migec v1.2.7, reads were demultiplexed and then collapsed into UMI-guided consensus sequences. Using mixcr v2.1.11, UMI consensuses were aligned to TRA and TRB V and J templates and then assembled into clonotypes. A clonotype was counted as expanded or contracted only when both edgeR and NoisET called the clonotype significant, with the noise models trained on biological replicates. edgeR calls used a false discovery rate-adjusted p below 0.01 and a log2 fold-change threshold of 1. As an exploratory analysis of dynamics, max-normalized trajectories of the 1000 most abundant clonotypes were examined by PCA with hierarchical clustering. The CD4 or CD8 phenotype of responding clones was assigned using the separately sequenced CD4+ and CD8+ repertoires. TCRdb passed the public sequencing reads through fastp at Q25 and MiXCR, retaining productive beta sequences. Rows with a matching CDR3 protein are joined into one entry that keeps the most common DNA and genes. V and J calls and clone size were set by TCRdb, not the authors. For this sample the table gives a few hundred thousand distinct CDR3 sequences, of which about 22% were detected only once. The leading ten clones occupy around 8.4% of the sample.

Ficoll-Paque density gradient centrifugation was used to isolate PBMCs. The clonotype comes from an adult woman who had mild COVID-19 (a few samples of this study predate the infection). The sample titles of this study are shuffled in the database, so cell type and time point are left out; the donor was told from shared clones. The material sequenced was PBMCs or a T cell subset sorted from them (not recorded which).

The nucleotides are TGTGCCACCAGTGAACCGGGACAGGGAATCTACGAGCAGTACTTC. It translates to CATSEPGQGIYEQYF. Recombination joined TRBV24-1 with TRBJ2-7; 9 central bases correspond to TRBD1. Trimmed from V: 4 bases; trimmed from J: 3 bases; junction bases lacking a gene match: 6. The CDR3 measures 15 amino acids from cysteine to phenylalanine. The entry retains the CDR3 DNA only, 45 bases that are in frame from base 1. The germline V gene sets CDR1 to KGHDR and CDR2 to SFDVKD.